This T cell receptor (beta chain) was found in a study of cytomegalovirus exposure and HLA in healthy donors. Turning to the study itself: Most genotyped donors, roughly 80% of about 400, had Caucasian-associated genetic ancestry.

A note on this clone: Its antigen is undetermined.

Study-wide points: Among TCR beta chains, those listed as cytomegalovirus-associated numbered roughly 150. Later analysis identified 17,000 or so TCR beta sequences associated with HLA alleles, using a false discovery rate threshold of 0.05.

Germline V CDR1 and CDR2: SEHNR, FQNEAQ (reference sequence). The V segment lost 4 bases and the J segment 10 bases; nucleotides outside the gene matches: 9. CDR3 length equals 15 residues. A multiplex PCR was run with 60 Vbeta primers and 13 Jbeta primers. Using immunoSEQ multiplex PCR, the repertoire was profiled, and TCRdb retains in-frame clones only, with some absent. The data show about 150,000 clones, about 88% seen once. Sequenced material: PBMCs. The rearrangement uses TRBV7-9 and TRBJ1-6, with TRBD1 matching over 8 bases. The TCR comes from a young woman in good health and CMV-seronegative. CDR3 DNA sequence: TGTGCCAGCAGCTCGGAACAGGGGGTACACTCACCCCTCCACTTT. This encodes CASSSEQGVHSPLHF.